Detailed here is one T cell receptor beta chain. In the authors' methods: Researchers report that nucleated cell counts were estimated from reference gene primer amplification. Here immunoSEQ multiplex PCR was the method, and the copy in TCRdb shows in-frame clones only, minus some. Clonal size and the V and J genes are those of that table, whereas D and trimming came from the DNA. The sample has around 72,000 clones, around 81% seen once. This record belongs to a study of blood T cell repertoires in COVID-19. V gave up 4 bases and J gave up 7 bases; unmatched junction bases: 9. There are 15 residues in the CDR3. CDR1 and CDR2 from the germline V gene are SGDLS and YYNGEE.

Material: peripheral blood. The receptor was derived from an older woman with acute or convalescent COVID-19. The chain has TRBV9 and TRBJ1-4; 8 nucleotides align to TRBD1. CDR3 sequence (DNA): TGTGCCAGCAGCACACGACAGGGGAGGGGTGAAAAACTGTTTTTT. It specifies CASSTRQGRGEKLFF.